The rows below give T cell receptor beta chains drawn from one sample of a study of blood T cell repertoires in COVID-19. TCRdb's copy holds only in-frame clones and misses some; the assay was immunoSEQ multiplex PCR. Of a few hundred thousand clones listed, 70% to 90% are singletons. Input material: PBMCs or T cells enriched from blood (not recorded which). The origin of the receptors is a woman aged 25 to 39 who had recovered from COVID-19. Each CDR3 is given with its conserved first and last residue. The order of the fields is clone size, V gene, J gene, D gene, CDR3 protein, CDR3 DNA. The D gene is left open where the match is weak. For some rows the clone size is stated as once, few or many, or as a class when expanded; others skip it.

NA	TRBV7-2	TRBJ1-2	TRBD1	CASSPGTGAIYGYTF	TGTGCCAGCAGCCCCGGGACAGGGGCCATATATGGCTACACCTTC
NA	TRBV30	TRBJ1-6	TRBD1	CAWTPGTGHSPLHF	TGTGCCTGGACTCCCGGGACAGGTCATTCACCCCTCCACTTT
once	TRBV6-5	TRBJ2-4	TRBD1	CASVQGNIQYF	TGTGCCTCCGTACAGGGGAACATTCAGTACTTC
NA	TRBV3-1/TRBV3-2	TRBJ1-1	NA	CASRDMNAEAFF	TGTGCCAGCAGGGACATGAACGCTGAAGCTTTCTTT
NA	TRBV11-2	TRBJ1-2	TRBD1	CASSADRGLSGYTF	TGTGCCAGCAGCGCGGACAGGGGGCTCTCTGGCTACACCTTC
NA	TRBV19	TRBJ1-1	NA	CASSIGRRATFNNEAFF	TGTGCCAGTAGTATAGGTAGGAGAGCCACCTTCAATAATGAAGCTTTCTTT
NA	TRBV19	TRBJ2-3	NA	CASSIEGRAGAHTDTQYF	TGTGCCAGTAGTATAGAAGGGCGTGCGGGGGCCCACACAGATACGCAGTATTTT
few	TRBV5-4	TRBJ1-1	TRBD1	CASSLVARGLHTEAFF	TGTGCCAGCAGCTTGGTTGCCAGGGGGCTTCACACTGAAGCTTTCTTT
few	TRBV9	TRBJ1-2	TRBD1	CASSVSQGAIEGYTF	TGTGCCAGCAGCGTAAGCCAGGGGGCGATTGAGGGCTACACCTTC
NA	TRBV5-4	TRBJ2-7	TRBD1	CASSLAMGQTYEQYF	TGTGCCAGCAGCTTGGCAATGGGACAGACCTACGAGCAGTACTTC
NA	TRBV9	TRBJ2-7	NA	CASSPRQDLYEQYF	TGTGCCAGCAGCCCCCGACAGGACCTCTACGAGCAGTACTTC
NA	TRBV30	TRBJ1-2	NA	CAWSVVARGADGYTF	TGTGCCTGGAGTGTAGTGGCCCGGGGGGCGGATGGCTACACCTTC
medium-sized	TRBV27	TRBJ1-1	NA	CASSLSANTEAFF	TGTGCCAGCAGTTTATCGGCGAACACTGAAGCTTTCTTT
few	TRBV5-1	TRBJ1-1	TRBD1	CASSLGQGYTEAFF	TGCGCCAGCAGCTTGGGACAGGGGTACACTGAAGCTTTCTTT
NA	TRBV4-1	TRBJ1-3	NA	CASSQGFLSGNTIYF	TGCGCCAGCAGCCAAGGTTTTCTCTCTGGAAACACCATATATTTT
NA	TRBV15	TRBJ1-4	NA	CATSSPTGYEREKLFF	TGTGCCACCAGCAGCCCGACAGGTTACGAACGTGAAAAACTGTTTTTT
NA	TRBV3-1/TRBV3-2	TRBJ1-1	TRBD1	CASSQEDRGGDEAFF	TGTGCCAGCAGCCAAGAAGACAGGGGGGGGGATGAAGCTTTCTTT
once	TRBV19	TRBJ1-4	NA	CASSIGRRGEKLFF	TGTGCCAGTAGTATCGGGAGGAGGGGTGAAAAACTGTTTTTT
NA	TRBV4-3	TRBJ2-1	NA	CASSQAGYNEQFF	TGCGCCAGCAGCCAAGCCGGGTACAATGAGCAGTTCTTC
NA	TRBV6-5	TRBJ2-3	NA	CASSQRGSDTQYF	TGTGCCAGCAGCCAAAGGGGGAGTGATACGCAGTATTTT
NA	TRBV7-3	TRBJ2-1	TRBD1	CASSLTGGSQGQFF	TGTGCCAGCAGTCTGACAGGGGGAAGCCAGGGGCAGTTCTTC
NA	TRBV19	TRBJ2-1	NA	CASSIGQGSYNEQFF	TGTGCCAGTAGTATTGGTCAGGGTTCCTACAATGAGCAGTTCTTC
NA	TRBV4-3	TRBJ2-6	NA	CASSQDFAGFGGANVLTF	TGCGCCAGCAGCCAAGATTTCGCAGGGTTTGGTGGGGCCAACGTCCTGACTTTC
NA	TRBV6-1	TRBJ2-7	NA	CASSEGNSYEQYF	TGTGCCAGCAGTGAGGGCAACTCCTACGAGCAGTACTTC
NA	TRBV29-1	TRBJ1-2	NA	CSVELARSYGYTF	TGCAGCGTTGAGTTAGCAAGATCCTATGGCTACACCTTC
NA	TRBV10-1	TRBJ2-2	NA	CASSDRVNTGELFF	TGCGCCAGCAGTGATCGGGTGAACACCGGGGAGCTGTTTTTT
NA	TRBV25-1	TRBJ1-2	TRBD1	CASSEVGDRVGVYGYTF	TGTGCCAGCAGTGAGGTGGGGGACAGGGTAGGGGTCTATGGCTACACCTTC
NA	TRBV10-2	TRBJ2-5	NA	CASMSWQETQYF	TGCGCCAGCATGAGTTGGCAAGAGACCCAGTACTTC
NA	TRBV10-1	TRBJ2-1	NA	CASSPEIYNEQFF	TGCGCCAGCAGCCCGGAGATCTACAATGAGCAGTTCTTC
NA	TRBV12-3/TRBV12-4	TRBJ1-1	NA	CASRRGGTEAFF	TGTGCCAGCAGACGAGGGGGCACTGAAGCTTTCTTT
NA	TRBV12-3/TRBV12-4	TRBJ2-7	NA	CASSPGRGYEQYF	TGTGCCAGCAGCCCCGGAAGGGGCTACGAGCAGTACTTC
NA	TRBV20-1	TRBJ1-6	NA	CSASRSSYNSPLHF	TGCAGTGCTAGTAGGAGCTCCTATAATTCACCCCTCCACTTT